The 26 T cell receptor beta chains presented below share a single source sample, sequenced in a study of CD8+ T cells in alopecia areata. cDNA prepared by RNA extraction and subsequent reverse transcription served as the template for sequencing. Method: immunoSEQ multiplex PCR; TCRdb's copy keeps in-frame clones and lacks some. The data contain tens of thousands of clones, around 96% of them singletons. Sequenced here: CD8+ T cells sorted from blood, sampled at week 0. The receptors here all came from a human donor with alopecia areata.

The chain uses TRBV7-2 and TRBJ1-2, with D unresolved. Germline CDR1 reads SGHTA; CDR2 reads FQGNSA. This CDR3 region has 14 residues. V lost 1 base and J 5 bases, leaving 11 bases between the germline ends. CDR3 nucleotides: TGTGCCAGCAGCTTAGGACATAATATTTATGGCTACACCTTC. Translation gives CASSLGHNIYGYTF.

The rearrangement uses TRBV6-6 and TRBJ2-7, with 10 bases aligning to TRBD2. The germline gives CDR1 MNHNY, CDR2 SVGAGI (reference sequence). The ends lost 4 bases at V and 2 bases at J; junction bases unmatched: 5. The CDR3 runs 15 residues. Written as DNA, the CDR3 is TGTGCCAGCAGTTCGACTAGCGGGCACACCTACGAGCAGTACTTC. The encoded protein is CASSSTSGHTYEQYF.

The chain couples TRBV27 to TRBJ2-7; 8 bases map to TRBD2. Trimming at V came to 4 bases and at J to 9 bases, leaving 14 bases not matched to a gene. There are 15 residues in the CDR3. Germline-derived CDR1 and CDR2 are MNHEY and SMNVEV (reference sequence). CDR3 sequence reads: CASSWIGAGAWVQYF. The CDR3 DNA follows: TGTGCCAGCAGTTGGATCGGAGCGGGGGCCTGGGTGCAGTACTTC.

The V call is TRBV4-1, the J call TRBJ2-7; 8 bases map to TRBD1. This CDR3 contains 16 residues. The germline V gene encodes CDR1 MGHRA and CDR2 YSYEKL. After removal of 1 base from V and 4 bases from J, the junction contained 9 bases not matched to a gene. The DNA for the CDR3 is TGCGCCAGCAGCCAAGGGACAGGGATATCCTCGTACGAGCAGTACTTC. Encoded protein: CASSQGTGISSYEQYF.

The chain has TRBV7-9 and TRBJ2-3; D is perhaps TRBD2 (6 bases). This CDR3 comprises 15 residues. In germline, CDR1 is SEHNR, CDR2 FQNEAQ (reference sequence). Trimming pared 5 bases from V and 2 bases from J, leaving 14 bases between. DNA for the CDR3: TGTGCCAGCAGCCTAGGGACTTTCGACACAGATACGCAGTATTTT. This sequence encodes CASSLGTFDTDTQYF. The full variable domain, in which reference TRBV7-9 and TRBJ2-3 provide the parts outside the CDR3, is DTGVSQNPRHKITKRGQNVTFRCDPISEHNRLYWYRQTLGQGPEFLTYFQNEAQLEKSRLLSDRFSAERPKGSFSTLEIQRTEQGDSAMYLCASSLGTFDTDTQYFGPGTRLTVL.

CDR3 amino acids: CAWSVHAGDEQFF. In DNA form, the CDR3 reads TGTGCCTGGAGTGTACATGCAGGGGATGAGCAGTTCTTC. The chain is built from TRBV30 and TRBJ2-1, with a possible D match to TRBD1 (6 bases). V gave up 0 bases and J gave up 8 bases, with 11 bases separating them. Germline assignment: CDR1 GTSNPN and CDR2 SVGIG (reference sequence). The CDR3 runs 13 residues.

V usage is TRBV7-2 and J usage is TRBJ2-1, with D tentatively TRBD2 (7 bases). This CDR3 comprises 16 residues. V was clipped by 3 bases and J by 2 bases, with 14 bases between them. The germline V gene encodes CDR1 SGHTA and CDR2 FQGNSA. The CDR3 DNA reads as TGTGCCAGCAGCTTTAGAGGGGGGGCTGCCTACAATGAGCAGTTCTTC. Protein: CASSFRGGAAYNEQFF.

The rearrangement links TRBV4-1 to TRBJ1-1, with a weak D call TRBD1 (6 bases). This CDR3 is built from 13 residues. V gave up 1 base and J gave up 7 bases, with 10 bases separating them. Germline V CDR1 and CDR2: MGHRA, YSYEKL. Here the CDR3 reads CASSQVEDSEAFF. CDR3 DNA: TGCGCCAGCAGCCAAGTTGAGGACAGTGAAGCTTTCTTT.

The chain joins TRBV7-2 to TRBJ2-7, with a possible D match to TRBD2 (6 bases). Per germline, CDR1 SGHTA and CDR2 FQGNSA. CDR3 length: 13 residues. With 5 bases removed from V and 6 bases from J, the gap between germline ends came to 14 bases. CDR3 nucleotide sequence: TGTGCCAGCAGCCCCCGGGGGAGTGCCGAGCAGTACTTC. As protein: CASSPRGSAEQYF.

The chain couples TRBV30 to TRBJ2-1, with 8 bases that match TRBD1. With V trimmed by 2 bases and J by 0 bases, 3 bases remained unmatched. This CDR3 is 15 amino acids long. Germline CDR1 reads GTSNPN; CDR2 reads SVGIG (reference sequence). The CDR3 region has the DNA TGTGCCTGGAGTCGACAGGGGAGCTCCTACAATGAGCAGTTCTTC. It yields the protein CAWSRQGSSYNEQFF.

This chain links TRBV9 with TRBJ1-6; no firm D call. This CDR3 is built from 14 residues. Looked up from germline, CDR1 is SGDLS and CDR2 is YYNGEE. Between the trimmed V and J ends, which lost 4 bases and 6 bases, there was a span of 11 bases. CDR3 coding DNA: TGTGCCAGCAGCCCCGGGTTTTCTAATTCACCCCTCCACTTT. Amino acids: CASSPGFSNSPLHF.

This rearrangement joins TRBV12-5 to TRBJ1-1; no definite D call. CDR3 length: 14 amino acids. CDR1 is LGHNT, CDR2 FRNRAP, per germline. The V gene lost 5 bases and the J gene lost 0 bases, with 10 bases spanning the gap. The CDR3 DNA is TGTGCTAGTGGTACGGGAGAGATGAACACTGAAGCTTTCTTT. It yields the protein CASGTGEMNTEAFF.

This sequence joins TRBV7-6 and TRBJ1-6; possible D gene TRBD1, 5 bases. This CDR3 is 14 amino acids long. Trimming stripped 5 bases from V and 10 bases from J, with 15 bases between. Germline assignment: CDR1 SGHVS and CDR2 FNYEAQ. In DNA form, the CDR3 reads TGTGCCAGCAGCCTACAGCCGGGACTCTCACCCCTCCACTTT. Amino acids: CASSLQPGLSPLHF. Looking up the rest from reference TRBV7-6 and TRBJ1-6 gives the full variable domain: GAGVSQSPRYKVTKRGQDVALRCDPISGHVSLYWYRQALGQGPEFLTYFNYEAQQDKSGLPNDRFSAERPEGSISTLTIQRTEQRDSAMYRCASSLQPGLSPLHFGNGTRLTVT.

The chain recombines TRBV7-9 with TRBJ2-7; D is perhaps TRBD1 or TRBD2 (5 bases each). Trimming pared 5 bases from V and 3 bases from J, leaving 17 bases between. This CDR3 has 15 residues. The germline V gene has CDR1 SEHNR and CDR2 FQNEAQ (reference sequence). CDR3 in amino acids: CASSDLGAPHYEQYF. DNA of the CDR3: TGTGCCAGCAGCGACCTCGGGGCCCCTCACTACGAGCAGTACTTC. Full variable domain (rest looked up from reference TRBV7-9 and TRBJ2-7): DTGVSQNPRHKITKRGQNVTFRCDPISEHNRLYWYRQTLGQGPEFLTYFQNEAQLEKSRLLSDRFSAERPKGSFSTLEIQRTEQGDSAMYLCASSDLGAPHYEQYFGPGTRLTVT.

The chain links TRBV11-3 to TRBJ2-7, with 11 positions matching TRBD1. The germline gives CDR1 SGHNT, CDR2 YENEEA. With V trimmed by 5 bases and J by 0 bases, 3 bases remained unmatched. The CDR3 covers 15 residues. The CDR3 loop is CASSTGTGGSYEQYF. CDR3 nucleotides: TGTGCCAGCAGCACCGGGACAGGGGGCTCCTACGAGCAGTACTTC.

The chain combines TRBV2 with TRBJ2-3; D is possibly TRBD1 or TRBD2 (5 bases each). The V gene's germline CDR1 is SNHLY and CDR2 FYNNEI. Trimming removed 8 bases from V and 2 bases from J, with 14 bases in between. CDR3 length: 14 residues. This CDR3 is CASQGTALTDTQYF. The CDR3 DNA reads TGTGCCAGCCAAGGGACCGCCCTCACAGATACGCAGTATTTT.

The V and J genes are TRBV11-3 and TRBJ2-7; the match to TRBD1 covers 9 bases. The germline V gene has CDR1 SGHNT and CDR2 YENEEA. The J segment lost 4 bases and the V segment lost 5 bases, leaving 3 bases of the junction unmatched. This CDR3 contains 13 residues. The CDR3: CASSDRGLYEQYF. Here the CDR3 DNA reads TGTGCCAGCAGCGACAGGGGGTTATACGAGCAGTACTTC.

V and J are TRBV6-1 and TRBJ2-7; no clear D. The germline gives CDR1 MNHNS, CDR2 SASEGT. The CDR3 runs 13 residues. The V gene lost 4 bases and the J gene lost 2 bases, with 9 bases spanning the gap. This CDR3 is CASSADGPYEQYF. The CDR3 nucleotides are TGTGCCAGCAGTGCGGACGGGCCCTACGAGCAGTACTTC.

The CDR3: CASSTGTTQETQYF. The CDR3 region has the DNA TGTGCCAGCAGCACCGGGACAACCCAAGAGACCCAGTACTTC. V usage is TRBV7-2 and J usage is TRBJ2-5; possibly TRBD1 for D (6 bases). The CDR3 totals 14 residues. The V gene lost 5 bases and the J gene lost 1 base, with 11 bases spanning the gap. The germline V gene has CDR1 SGHTA and CDR2 FQGNSA.

The V gene is TRBV29-1, the J gene TRBJ2-1; TRBD2 agrees at 13 bases. V lost 3 bases, J lost 7 bases, and 3 bases stayed unmatched. The CDR3 contains 14 residues. Per the germline V gene, CDR1 is SQVTM and CDR2 is ANQGSEA. Written as DNA, the CDR3 is TGCAGCGTTGAGGGACTAGCGGGGATGAATGAGCAGTTCTTC. Translating gives CSVEGLAGMNEQFF.

The J gene is TRBJ2-7, the V gene TRBV7-9; D uncertain. Germline V lookup: CDR1 SEHNR, CDR2 FQNEAQ (reference sequence). The CDR3 is 13 amino acids. Between the trimmed V and J ends, which lost 1 base and 4 bases, there was a span of 8 bases. Written as DNA, the CDR3 is TGTGCCAGCAGCTTAGTTTCAGGATACGAGCAGTACTTC. Translation gives CASSLVSGYEQYF.

V usage is TRBV5-1 and J usage is TRBJ2-3, with D perhaps matching TRBD2 (5 bases). CDR3 length: 16 amino acids. The germline V gene has CDR1 SGHRS and CDR2 YFSETQ. Trimming cost V 0 bases and J 0 bases, with 11 bases left between them. Here the CDR3 reads CASSLAGRTSTDTQYF. In DNA, the CDR3 is TGCGCCAGCAGCTTGGCCGGCCGGACTAGCACAGATACGCAGTATTTT.

This clone showed up just once. The chain is built from TRBV10-3 and TRBJ2-7, with 10 bases aligning to TRBD2. The CDR3 sequence is 12 residues long. V lost 10 bases to trimming and J lost 5 bases; unmatched junction nucleotides: 5. Germline CDR1 is ENHRY and CDR2 is SYGVKD. For the CDR3, the DNA is TGTGCCAGCAGCGGGGGGGCCAACGAGCAGTACTTC. Amino acids: CASSGGANEQYF.

This clone showed up just once. The CDR3 nucleotides read TGTGCCAGCAGCTTACAAAGGATTAGCTCCTACAATGAGCAGTTCTTC. This encodes CASSLQRISSYNEQFF. The rearrangement links TRBV7-9 to TRBJ2-1, with no clear D. The germline gives CDR1 SEHNR, CDR2 FQNEAQ (reference sequence). The CDR3 runs 16 residues. Trimming shortened V by 2 bases and J by 0 bases, and 11 bases separated the two germline ends.

This clone has a single count. The CDR3 protein is CASSQKEGLNEKLFF. The DNA of the CDR3 is TGCGCCAGCAGCCAAAAGGAGGGGCTTAATGAAAAACTGTTTTTT. The V gene is TRBV4-1, the J gene TRBJ1-4, with a tentative D call TRBD1 (5 bases). Trimming took 2 bases from V and 4 from J, leaving 11 bases between them. Germline lookup yields CDR1 MGHRA and CDR2 YSYEKL. The CDR3 totals 15 residues.

This chain joins TRBV2 and TRBJ2-7; 10 bases agree with TRBD1. CDR1 and CDR2 from the germline V gene are SNHLY and FYNNEI. CDR3 size: 15 residues. J gave up 4 bases and V 3 bases, and 6 bases lay outside the gene matches. The CDR3 spells CASSDRPGQGYEQYF. CDR3 DNA sequence: TGTGCCAGCAGTGACAGACCGGGACAGGGGTACGAGCAGTACTTC.